This section outlines one T cell receptor beta chain sequence together with its context. Its matching antigen is unknown. The data were obtained in a study of cytomegalovirus exposure and HLA in healthy donors. Study-wide context: Clustering assigned around 77% of the 350 to 400 genotyped donors to the Caucasian-associated ancestry cluster. Study-wide points: The study recorded 150 to 200 TCR beta chains that were cytomegalovirus-associated. CMV serostatus was the only immune exposure information that was available. HLA allele associations emerged for around 15,000 TCR beta sequences in a later analysis, at 0.05 false discovery rate.

The PCR made use of 60 Vbeta and 13 Jbeta primers. The method was immunoSEQ multiplex PCR; TCRdb's version includes in-frame clones alone and lacks a portion of them. The data hold around 130,000 clones, with approximately 80% observed a single time. This receptor was taken from a woman between 18 and 29 years old in good health and CMV-seronegative. Sequences were obtained from PBMCs.

CDR3 nucleotide sequence: TGTGCCAGCACCGACAGGGGTGGAACTGAAGCTTTCTTT. Amino acids: CASTDRGGTEAFF. The chain joins TRBV6-6 to TRBJ1-1; 8 positions match TRBD1. This CDR3 is built from 13 residues. V was pared by 7 bases and J by 5 bases, with 6 bases of the junction left unmatched. Looked up from germline, CDR1 is MNHNY and CDR2 is SVGAGI (reference sequence).